This TCR beta chain was sequenced for a study of blood T cell repertoires in COVID-19. Study-level background: PBMCs, B-cell-depleted T cells, or T cells were the source of the cDNA or gDNA that made up the material.

In the authors' workflow: The authors estimated nucleated cell counts from reference gene primer amplification. Using immunoSEQ multiplex PCR, the repertoire was profiled, and TCRdb retains in-frame clones only, with some absent. From that table come the V and J calls and clone size; the DNA was used to work out D and trimming. Seen here are more than 300,000 clones, approximately 90% observed once, and the top ten hold about 0.9%. This receptor was taken from a woman aged 40 to 50 who had been exposed to COVID-19. What was sequenced was PBMCs or T cells enriched from blood (not recorded which).

The CDR3 region is CASSLRHTYEQYF. The DNA for the CDR3 is TGTGCCAGCAGCCTTAGACATACCTACGAGCAGTACTTC. This sequence joins TRBV11-3 and TRBJ2-7; D unclear. This CDR3 is built from 13 residues. Germline assignment: CDR1 SGHNT and CDR2 YENEEA. Trimming left V 5 bases short and J 2 bases short, with 10 bases between.